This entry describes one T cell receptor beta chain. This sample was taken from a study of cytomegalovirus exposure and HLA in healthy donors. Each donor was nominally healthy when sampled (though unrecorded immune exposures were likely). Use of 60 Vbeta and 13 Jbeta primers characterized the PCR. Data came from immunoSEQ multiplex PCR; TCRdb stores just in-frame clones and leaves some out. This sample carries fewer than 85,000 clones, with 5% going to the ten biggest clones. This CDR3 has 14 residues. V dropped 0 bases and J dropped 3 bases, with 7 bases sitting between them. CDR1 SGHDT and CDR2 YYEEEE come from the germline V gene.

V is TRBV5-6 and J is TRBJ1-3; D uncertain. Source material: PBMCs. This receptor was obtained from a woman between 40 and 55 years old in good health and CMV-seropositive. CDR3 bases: TGTGCCAGCAGCTTGGGAGTTTTTGGAAACACCATATATTTT. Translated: CASSLGVFGNTIYF. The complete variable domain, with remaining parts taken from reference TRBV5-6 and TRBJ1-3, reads DAGVTQSPTHLIKTRGQQVTLRCSPKSGHDTVSWYQQALGQGPQFIFQYYEEEERQRGNFPDRFSGHQFPNYSSELNVNALLLGDSALYLCASSLGVFGNTIYFGEGSWLTVV.